The clone carrying this T cell receptor (beta chain) was seen a handful of times. Its antigen is as yet unknown. This CDR3 has 13 amino acids. Germline CDR1 is SNHLY and CDR2 is FYNNEI. V gave up 6 bases and J gave up 6 bases, with 12 bases separating them. These data are taken from a study of identical twins. Study findings and constraints: Invariant populations such as MAIT and iNKT cells could partly muddle zero-insertion analyses. There were fewer insertions in abundant cord blood beta clonotypes, but memory repertoires showed no such pattern.

A universal primer site was created by template switching, with the cDNA bearing unique molecular identifiers. TCRdb analysed the 5' RACE reads with MiXCR anew, one entry per CDR3 protein. The table shows 1.5 million to 2 million distinct CDR3 sequences, with roughly 35% occurring only once. No donor was unhealthy or non-Caucasian. This clonotype was obtained from a newborn girl in good health. Sequenced: cord blood. The chain recombines TRBV2 with TRBJ2-1, with D possibly TRBD2 on 6 matching bases. CDR3 in DNA: TGTGCCAGCAGAGGGGACTGGATCAATGAGCAGTTCTTC. Its translation: CASRGDWINEQFF.